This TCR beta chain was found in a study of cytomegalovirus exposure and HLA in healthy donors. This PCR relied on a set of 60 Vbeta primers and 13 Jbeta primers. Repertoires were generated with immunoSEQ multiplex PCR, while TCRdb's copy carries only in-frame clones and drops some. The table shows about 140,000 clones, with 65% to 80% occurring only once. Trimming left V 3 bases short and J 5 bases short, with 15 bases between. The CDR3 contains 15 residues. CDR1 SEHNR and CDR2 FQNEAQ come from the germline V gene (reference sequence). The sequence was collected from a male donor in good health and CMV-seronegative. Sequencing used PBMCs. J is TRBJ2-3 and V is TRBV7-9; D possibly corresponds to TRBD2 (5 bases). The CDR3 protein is CASSFPSGSVDTQYF. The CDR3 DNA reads TGTGCCAGCAGCTTCCCAAGTGGGAGTGTAGATACGCAGTATTTT.